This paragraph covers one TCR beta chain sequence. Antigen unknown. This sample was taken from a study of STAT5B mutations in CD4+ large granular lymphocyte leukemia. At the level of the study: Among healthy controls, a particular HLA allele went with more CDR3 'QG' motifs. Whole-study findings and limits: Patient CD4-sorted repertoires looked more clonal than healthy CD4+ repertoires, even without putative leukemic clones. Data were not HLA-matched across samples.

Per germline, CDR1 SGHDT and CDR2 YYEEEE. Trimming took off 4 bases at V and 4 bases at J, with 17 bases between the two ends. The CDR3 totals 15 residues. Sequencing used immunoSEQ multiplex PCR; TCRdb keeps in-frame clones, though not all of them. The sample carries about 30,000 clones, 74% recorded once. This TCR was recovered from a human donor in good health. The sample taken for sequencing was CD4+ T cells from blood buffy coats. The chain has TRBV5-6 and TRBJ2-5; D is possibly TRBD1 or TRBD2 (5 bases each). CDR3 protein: CASSRGASVGETQYF. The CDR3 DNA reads TGTGCCAGCAGCAGAGGGGCCTCCGTGGGAGAGACCCAGTACTTC.